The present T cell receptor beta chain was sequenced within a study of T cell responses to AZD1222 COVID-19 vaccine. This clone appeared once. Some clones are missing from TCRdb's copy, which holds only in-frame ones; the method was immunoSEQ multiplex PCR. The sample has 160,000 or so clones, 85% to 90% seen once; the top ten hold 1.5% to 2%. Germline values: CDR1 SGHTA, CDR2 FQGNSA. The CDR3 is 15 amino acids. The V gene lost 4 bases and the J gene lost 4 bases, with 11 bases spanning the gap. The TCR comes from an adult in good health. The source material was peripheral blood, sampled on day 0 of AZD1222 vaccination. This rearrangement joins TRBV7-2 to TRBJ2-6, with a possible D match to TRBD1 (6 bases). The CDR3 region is CASSSQGRGANVLTF. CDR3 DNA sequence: TGTGCCAGCAGCTCACAGGGTCGCGGGGCCAACGTCCTGACTTTC.